One and the same sample provided the 20 T cell receptor beta chains below, sequenced in a study of cytomegalovirus exposure and HLA in healthy donors. The PCR employed 60 Vbeta primers together with 13 Jbeta primers. Only in-frame clones appear in the TCRdb table, and some are missing; sequencing was by immunoSEQ multiplex PCR. The profile covers 150,000 to 200,000 clones, with approximately 80% appearing a single time and about 4.4% taken by the ten largest. The sample taken for sequencing was PBMCs. The receptors here all came from a man aged 40-49 years in good health and CMV-seronegative.

The chain combines TRBV2 with TRBJ2-7; 16 positions agree with TRBD2. After removal of 6 bases from V and 4 bases from J, the junction contained 9 bases not matched to a gene. CDR1 and CDR2 (germline): SNHLY, FYNNEI. The CDR3 extends over 17 amino acids. The CDR3 region has the DNA TGTGCCAGCAGAGATACGGGACTAGCGGGGGGGGTATACGAGCAGTACTTC. It specifies CASRDTGLAGGVYEQYF. Variable domain in full (rest from reference TRBV2 and TRBJ2-7): EPEVTQTPSHQVTQMGQEVILRCVPISNHLYFYWYRQILGQKVEFLVSFYNNEISEKSEIFDDQFSVERPDGSNFTLKIRSTKLEDSAMYFCASRDTGLAGGVYEQYFGPGTRLTVT.

V and J are TRBV6-6 and TRBJ2-3; 7 nucleotides align to TRBD1. The CDR3 is made up of 16 amino acids. Trimming removed 4 bases from V and 0 bases from J; junction bases left unmatched: 7. The germline V gene has CDR1 MNHNY and CDR2 SVGAGI (reference sequence). The DNA for the CDR3 is TGTGCCAGCAGTTCAGGGGGAATTAGGAGCACAGATACGCAGTATTTT. Protein: CASSSGGIRSTDTQYF.

This chain connects TRBV7-6 to TRBJ2-2; 7 bases are shared with TRBD1. The CDR3 covers 17 residues. Germline trimming cut 1 base from V and 6 bases from J; bases unmatched to any gene: 11. Germline lookup yields CDR1 SGHVS and CDR2 FNYEAQ. The CDR3 loop reads CASSLGRDSLSPGELFF. The CDR3, as DNA: TGTGCCAGCAGCTTAGGTCGGGACAGTTTATCCCCCGGGGAGCTGTTTTTT.

This chain connects TRBV19 to TRBJ2-1; 11 bases line up with TRBD2. Germline V gene lookup returns CDR1 LNHDA and CDR2 SQIVND (reference sequence). This CDR3 contains 14 residues. V lost 5 bases, J lost 14 bases, and 11 bases stayed unmatched. This CDR3 is CASSSWGLADVKFF. The CDR3 nucleotides are TGTGCCAGTAGTTCTTGGGGACTAGCGGATGTTAAGTTCTTC. Full variable domain (outside the CDR3, taken from reference TRBV19 and TRBJ2-1): DGGITQSPKYLFRKEGQNVTLSCEQNLNHDAMYWYRQDPGQGLRLIYYSQIVNDFQKGDIAEGYSVSREKKESFPLTVTSAQKNPTAFYLCASSSWGLADVKFFGPGTRLTVL.

The CDR3 spells CASSYSSSLNTEAFF. CDR3 nucleotide sequence: TGTGCCAGCAGTTACTCTAGCAGTTTGAACACTGAAGCTTTCTTT. The rearrangement joins TRBV6-5 to TRBJ1-1; D is unclear. The CDR3 runs to 15 residues. CDR1 and CDR2 from the germline V gene are MNHEY and SVGAGI. Trimming shortened V by 0 bases and J by 0 bases, and 8 bases separated the two germline ends.

This clone appeared a few times. J is TRBJ2-1 and V is TRBV19; 11 positions match TRBD2. CDR3 length equals 15 residues. CDR1 is LNHDA, CDR2 SQIVND, per germline (reference sequence). Germline trimming cut 3 bases from V and 5 bases from J; bases unmatched to any gene: 3. CDR3 protein: CASSIRLAGHNEQFF. DNA of the CDR3: TGTGCCAGTAGTATTAGACTAGCGGGGCACAATGAGCAGTTCTTC.

The V and J genes are TRBV4-3 and TRBJ1-2; TRBD1 agrees at 9 bases. This CDR3 is 15 amino acids long. Trimming cost V 0 bases and J 7 bases; bases outside gene matches: 6. Germline V lookup: CDR1 LGHNA, CDR2 YSLEER. CDR3 residues: CASSQDLQGARGYTF. The CDR3 DNA sequence: TGCGCCAGCAGCCAAGATTTACAGGGGGCTCGTGGCTACACCTTC.

The V gene is TRBV6-5, the J gene TRBJ1-6, with 9 bases that match TRBD1. This CDR3 is built from 13 residues. V was pared by 8 bases and J by 8 bases, with 4 bases of the junction left unmatched. CDR1 is MNHEY, CDR2 SVGAGI, per germline. The CDR3 loop reads CASRDRVHSPLHF. CDR3 nucleotide sequence: TGTGCCAGCCGGGACAGGGTACATTCACCCCTCCACTTT.

The V gene is TRBV7-8, the J gene TRBJ2-6; no clear D. V lost 0 bases, J lost 0 bases, and 6 bases lay in between. This CDR3 is built from 16 residues. CDR1 is SGHVS and CDR2 is FQNEAQ in the germline V gene. DNA for the CDR3: TGTGCCAGCAGCTTAGCGACAATCTCTGGGGCCAACGTCCTGACTTTC. Translation: CASSLATISGANVLTF.

This clone came up a few times. J is TRBJ2-3 and V is TRBV9; TRBD2 agrees at 7 bases. The CDR3 is 18 amino acids. Germline V gives CDR1 SGDLS, CDR2 YYNGEE. J was trimmed by 5 bases and V by 4 bases; bases with no gene match: 19. This chain's CDR3 is CASSRKPGLLSGGDTQYF. DNA for the CDR3: TGTGCCAGCAGCCGAAAACCGGGACTCTTATCGGGGGGAGATACGCAGTATTTT.

V and J are TRBV30 and TRBJ2-7; 8 bases are a match to TRBD1. V trimming: 5 bases; J trimming: 3 bases; junction bases outside the gene matches: 12. This CDR3 region has 15 residues. Germline CDR1 and CDR2: GTSNPN and SVGIG (reference sequence). The CDR3 here is CAWGGTGGSGYEQYF. CDR3 nucleotide sequence: TGTGCCTGGGGGGGTACAGGGGGTTCTGGCTACGAGCAGTACTTC.

The chain is built from TRBV5-1 and TRBJ2-3, with TRBD1 identical over 9 bases. CDR3 size: 18 residues. Trimming cost V 2 bases and J 5 bases; bases outside gene matches: 15. The germline gives CDR1 SGHRS, CDR2 YFSETQ. The CDR3 loop reads CASSFGPDRGELRDTQYF. The CDR3 DNA follows: TGCGCCAGCAGCTTCGGCCCGGACAGGGGAGAGTTGAGAGATACGCAGTATTTT. The variable domain in full, with the rest retrieved from reference TRBV5-1 and TRBJ2-3, is KAGVTQTPRYLIKTRGQQVTLSCSPISGHRSVSWYQQTPGQGLQFLFEYFSETQRNKGNFPGRFSGRQFSNSRSEMNVSTLELGDSALYLCASSFGPDRGELRDTQYFGPGTRLTVL.

The rearrangement joins TRBV28 to TRBJ1-5; TRBD1 aligns across 9 bases. In germline, CDR1 is MDHEN, CDR2 SYDVKM. This CDR3 comprises 16 residues. Unmatched junction bases numbered 7, after V lost 5 bases and J lost 2 bases. The chain's CDR3 is CASSRDREYGNQPQHF. The CDR3, as DNA: TGTGCCAGCAGTCGGGACAGGGAGTATGGCAATCAGCCCCAGCATTTT.

The rearrangement links TRBV10-3 to TRBJ1-1; D gene unclear. The CDR3 length is 11 residues. Trimming cost V 8 bases and J 4 bases, with 8 bases left between them. Germline lookup yields CDR1 ENHRY and CDR2 SYGVKD. In DNA form, the CDR3 reads TGTGCCATCCAAGGGAGCACTGAAGCTTTCTTT. Translated, it gives CAIQGSTEAFF.

This clone has more than one count but fewer than ten. V and J are TRBV7-2 and TRBJ2-7, with 8 bases aligning to TRBD2. The junction had 9 bases not matched to a gene; V was cut back by 2 bases and J by 6 bases. The CDR3 runs 15 residues. Germline CDR1 SGHTA, CDR2 FQGNSA. CDR3: CASSLRTGGPSEQYF. CDR3 in DNA: TGTGCCAGCAGCTTAAGGACGGGGGGGCCGAGCGAGCAGTACTTC. The whole variable domain, filled in from reference TRBV7-2 and TRBJ2-7, reads GAGVSQSPSNKVTEKGKDVELRCDPISGHTALYWYRQSLGQGLEFLIYFQGNSAPDKSGLPSDRFSAERTGGSVSTLTIQRTQQEDSAVYLCASSLRTGGPSEQYFGPGTRLTVT.

In its sample, this clone was seen a few times. The sample carries other DNA sequences with the same CDR3. The chain uses TRBV4-3 and TRBJ1-1, with no clear D. The CDR3 is 13 residues long. Trimming removed 0 bases at V and 2 bases at J, with 4 bases between. Germline-derived CDR1 and CDR2 are LGHNA and YSLEER. In DNA form, the CDR3 reads TGCGCCAGCAGCCAAGATCTAAACACTGAAGCTTTCTTT. Protein product: CASSQDLNTEAFF.

V usage is TRBV29-1 and J usage is TRBJ2-2, with 10 bases matching TRBD1. Germline V gene data show CDR1 as SQVTM and CDR2 as ANQGSEA. Losses at the gene ends were 4 bases for V and 6 bases for J; bases not matched to a gene: 11. There are 16 residues in the CDR3. The CDR3 here is CSVGEGQGIGAGELFF. The CDR3 nucleotides are TGCAGCGTTGGGGAGGGACAGGGGATAGGGGCCGGGGAGCTGTTTTTT.

The chain employs TRBV7-2 and TRBJ1-6, with 7 bases matching TRBD1. This CDR3 is built from 14 residues. J lost 8 bases, V lost 5 bases, and 6 bases had no gene match. The V gene's germline CDR1 is SGHTA and CDR2 FQGNSA. DNA for the CDR3: TGTGCCAGCAGCCTCGGGACAGAAGATTCACCCCTCCACTTT. It is translated as CASSLGTEDSPLHF.

The sample holds one count of this clone. The chain has TRBV27 and TRBJ2-1; possible D gene TRBD2, 6 bases. Per germline, CDR1 MNHEY and CDR2 SMNVEV (reference sequence). Trimming shortened V by 8 bases and J by 8 bases, and 10 bases separated the two germline ends. The CDR3 is 11 amino acids. CDR3 sequence (DNA): TGTGCCAGCGGAATAGCGGATGAGCAGTTCTTC. Translation gives CASGIADEQFF.

V usage is TRBV6-1 and J usage is TRBJ1-1; possible D gene TRBD1, 6 bases. This CDR3 contains 12 residues. CDR1 and CDR2 from the germline V gene are MNHNS and SASEGT. Trimming cost V 4 bases and J 10 bases, with 13 bases left between them. CDR3 sequence: CASSVSGGAAFF. CDR3 coding DNA: TGTGCCAGCAGTGTAAGTGGGGGGGCAGCTTTCTTT.